This passage covers 29 T cell receptor beta chains from one sample sequenced in a study of blood T cell repertoires in COVID-19. The table came from immunoSEQ multiplex PCR; TCRdb's copy has only in-frame clones and leaves some out. The data show 25,000 to 30,000 clones, 80% to 90% seen once. Sequenced: peripheral blood. The receptors come from a human donor in a cohort sampled during active COVID-19.

The chain recombines TRBV4-2 with TRBJ1-1; the D is unclear. Trimming shortened V by 1 base and J by 2 bases, and 11 bases separated the two germline ends. Germline V gene lookup returns CDR1 LGHNA and CDR2 YNFKEQ. The CDR3 has 15 residues. The CDR3 loop reads CASSQGISVNTEAFF. CDR3 sequence (DNA): TGTGCCAGCAGCCAAGGAATTTCGGTAAACACTGAAGCTTTCTTT.

The genes are TRBV3-1 (or the pseudogene TRBV3-2) and TRBJ2-7; D possibly corresponds to TRBD2 (6 bases). The CDR3 is made up of 14 amino acids. Germline CDR1 LGHDT, CDR2 YNNKEL (reference sequence). Trimming stripped 6 bases from V and 9 bases from J, with 21 bases between. The CDR3 spells CASSHTQTGGTQYF. The CDR3 DNA sequence: TGTGCCAGCAGTCACACACAGACTGGGGGGACGCAGTACTTC.

The V gene is TRBV19, the J gene TRBJ1-2, with 7 bases aligning to TRBD1. Germline CDR1 is LNHDA and CDR2 is SQIVND (reference sequence). The CDR3 has 16 amino acids. V shed 1 base, J shed 8 bases, and the junction held 13 bases outside the gene matches. This chain's CDR3 is CASSIGTGANPAGYTF. For the CDR3, the DNA is TGTGCCAGTAGTATAGGGACAGGCGCGAATCCCGCGGGCTACACCTTC.

This clone was seen just once. The V and J genes are TRBV7-9 and TRBJ1-5, with 8 bases matching TRBD1. Germline CDR1 reads SEHNR; CDR2 reads FQNEAQ (reference sequence). Trimming cost V 6 bases and J 9 bases; bases outside gene matches: 10. This CDR3 has 14 residues. CDR3 coding DNA: TGTGCCAGCAGATCGGGACAGGACCTGGGGCCCCAGCATTTT. This translates into CASRSGQDLGPQHF.

The rearrangement joins TRBV14 to TRBJ2-2; 8 bases align to TRBD2. This CDR3 comprises 16 residues. The germline CDR1 and CDR2 sequences are SGHDN and FVKESK. J was trimmed by 4 bases and V by 3 bases; bases with no gene match: 7. CDR3 sequence reads: CASSQRRGLATGELFF. The DNA of the CDR3 is TGTGCCAGCAGCCAGCGCAGAGGACTAGCCACCGGGGAGCTGTTTTTT.

CDR3 in DNA: TGTGCCAGCAGCCAAGGACAGACAAATTCACCCCTCCACTTT. The encoded protein is CASSQGQTNSPLHF. The chain joins TRBV3-1 (or the pseudogene TRBV3-2) to TRBJ1-6; the D gene is possibly TRBD1 (5 bases). Germline CDR1 and CDR2: LGHDT and YNNKEL (reference sequence). The CDR3 covers 14 residues. V was cut by 1 base and J by 7 bases, with 8 bases left in between.

The chain uses TRBV18 and TRBJ1-6, with TRBD1 matching 7 bases. The junction had 6 bases not matched to a gene; V was cut back by 3 bases and J by 7 bases. Germline assignment: CDR1 KGHSH and CDR2 LQKENI. The CDR3 is 15 residues long. The CDR3 here is CASSPNRGANSPLHF. The CDR3 DNA sequence: TGTGCCAGCTCACCCAACAGGGGCGCCAATTCACCCCTCCACTTT. Together with reference TRBV18 and TRBJ1-6, the CDR3 gives the full variable domain: NAGVMQNPRHLVRRRGQEARLRCSPMKGHSHVYWYRQLPEEGLKFMVYLQKENIIDESGMPKERFSAEFPKEGPSILRIQQVVRGDSAAYFCASSPNRGANSPLHFGNGTRLTVT.

This chain's CDR3 is CASSFNNEKLFF. The CDR3 DNA follows: TGTGCCAGCAGTTTTAATAATGAAAAACTGTTTTTT. The chain links TRBV12-3 or TRBV12-4 to TRBJ1-4; no definite D call. The CDR3 contains 12 residues. The V gene lost 3 bases and the J gene lost 4 bases, with 3 bases spanning the gap.

This chain joins TRBV7-8 and TRBJ2-5; TRBD2 might be the D (5 bases). The CDR3 sequence is 12 residues long. Trimming shortened V by 10 bases and J by 2 bases, and 11 bases separated the two germline ends. CDR1 SGHVS and CDR2 FQNEAQ come from the germline V gene. The CDR3 loop is CATSRDQETQYF. CDR3 in DNA: TGTGCCACGTCCCGGGATCAAGAGACCCAGTACTTC.

The chain joins TRBV7-9 to TRBJ2-1; 7 bases are shared with TRBD1. CDR1 and CDR2 (germline): SEHNR, FQNEAQ (reference sequence). The CDR3 spans 15 residues. Trimming removed 5 bases from V and 8 bases from J; junction bases left unmatched: 12. The CDR3 DNA reads TGTGCCAGCAGCCCGCCGGGACAGAGGTTGTATGAGCAGTTCTTC. Residues: CASSPPGQRLYEQFF.

The chain has TRBV9 and TRBJ2-3; maybe TRBD2 (6 bases). This CDR3 has 14 amino acids. CDR1 is SGDLS and CDR2 is YYNGEE in the germline V gene. Trimming cost V 2 bases and J 3 bases, with 10 bases left between them. CDR3 DNA sequence: TGTGCCAGCAGCGTTGGGGGGTGGACAGATACGCAGTATTTT. Protein sequence: CASSVGGWTDTQYF.

The chain uses TRBV4-2 and TRBJ1-2, with TRBD1 matching over 8 bases. The length of the CDR3 is 17 residues. Germline V gene lookup returns CDR1 LGHNA and CDR2 YNFKEQ. Germline trimming cut 1 base from V and 2 bases from J; bases unmatched to any gene: 9. CDR3 nucleotides: TGTGCCAGCAGCCAAGCGGTTCGACAGGGGTCGAACTATGGCTACACCTTC. Its translation is CASSQAVRQGSNYGYTF.

The V call is TRBV7-8, the J call TRBJ1-1; 8 bases agree with TRBD1. This CDR3 is 14 amino acids long. The V and J ends lost 1 base and 5 bases, in that order; junction bases with no gene match: 3. Germline CDR1 and CDR2: SGHVS and FQNEAQ. The CDR3 region has the DNA TGTGCCAGCAGCTTAGTTACAGGGGGTACTGAAGCTTTCTTT. Its protein product is CASSLVTGGTEAFF.

This clone was picked up a small number of times. The V and J genes are TRBV7-9 and TRBJ1-1, with D perhaps TRBD1 (5 bases). The CDR3 is made up of 14 amino acids. V lost 2 bases and J 4 bases, leaving 11 bases between the germline ends. Looked up from germline, CDR1 is SEHNR and CDR2 is FQNEAQ (reference sequence). CDR3 region: CASSLPGFGTEAFF. The CDR3 bases are TGTGCCAGCAGCTTACCAGGGTTTGGCACTGAAGCTTTCTTT.

The chain carries TRBV6-5 and TRBJ2-1; tentative D call: TRBD1 (5 bases). Germline V gives CDR1 MNHEY, CDR2 SVGAGI. V shed 8 bases and J shed 6 bases, with 14 bases lying between them. CDR3 length: 13 residues. This CDR3 reads CASLVQGGNEQFF. The CDR3 nucleotides read TGTGCCAGCTTAGTCCAGGGTGGCAATGAGCAGTTCTTC.

The chain is built from TRBV3-1 (or the pseudogene TRBV3-2) and TRBJ1-2; D not certain. Trimming pared 4 bases from V and 0 bases from J, leaving 12 bases between. The germline V gene has CDR1 LGHDT and CDR2 YNNKEL (reference sequence). The CDR3 is 15 amino acids. The CDR3 region has the DNA TGTGCCAGCAGCCTTAGTAGTACAGCTAACTATGGCTACACCTTC. Amino acids: CASSLSSTANYGYTF.

A few counts support this clone. The chain has TRBV9 and TRBJ2-2, with 10 nucleotides matching TRBD2. The junction had 2 bases not matched to a gene; V was cut back by 4 bases and J by 2 bases. Germline V gene sequence: CDR1 SGDLS, CDR2 YYNGEE. The CDR3 runs to 15 residues. In DNA, the CDR3 is TGTGCCAGCAGCCCACTAGCGGGAAACACCGGGGAGCTGTTTTTT. Translation gives CASSPLAGNTGELFF.

This chain connects TRBV7-2 to TRBJ2-5; TRBD2 matches at 9 bases. Per germline, CDR1 SGHTA and CDR2 FQGNSA. V was clipped by 5 bases and J by 4 bases; unmatched bases: 11. The CDR3 contains 16 residues. The CDR3 sequence: CASSPVAGVGGETQYF. CDR3 nucleotide sequence: TGTGCCAGCAGCCCAGTAGCGGGGGTCGGGGGAGAGACCCAGTACTTC.

The rearrangement uses TRBV9 and TRBJ1-5; no firm D call. V lost 0 bases to trimming and J lost 6 bases, with 13 bases between them. The CDR3 runs 15 residues. Germline loops: CDR1 SGDLS, CDR2 YYNGEE. CDR3 DNA sequence: TGTGCCAGCAGCGTAGGTGAGGGTGGGTTTCAGCCCCAGCATTTT. Residues: CASSVGEGGFQPQHF.

The chain recombines TRBV28 with TRBJ1-6, with TRBD1 identical over 9 bases. The germline V gene has CDR1 MDHEN and CDR2 SYDVKM. V gave up 5 bases and J gave up 6 bases; unmatched junction bases: 5. The CDR3 spans 15 residues. In nucleotides, the CDR3 is TGTGCCAGCAGTCCCCCGGACAGGGGTAATTCACCCCTCCACTTT. Amino acids: CASSPPDRGNSPLHF.

This chain joins TRBV11-2 and TRBJ1-4; D not resolved. The germline CDR1 and CDR2 sequences are SGHAT and FQNNGV. Between the trimmed V and J ends, which lost 1 base and 7 bases, there was a span of 16 bases. The CDR3 loop spans 16 amino acids. In nucleotides, the CDR3 is TGTGCCAGCAGCTTAGCCAGTCACCCCGAGCGTGAAAAACTGTTTTTT. Its protein is CASSLASHPEREKLFF.

CDR3 bases: TGTGCCATCACCCGACAGGGCGCTAATGAAAAACTGTTTTTT. This codes for CAITRQGANEKLFF. This chain joins TRBV5-4 and TRBJ1-4; 7 positions agree with TRBD1. The CDR3 has 14 residues. Germline V gives CDR1 SGHNT, CDR2 YYREEE (reference sequence). V gave up 9 bases and J gave up 3 bases; unmatched junction bases: 8.

The chain links TRBV4-2 to TRBJ1-2; 7 bases map to TRBD1. The CDR3 runs to 12 residues. The trim removed 5 bases at V and 3 bases at J, leaving 0 bases unmatched. In germline, CDR1 is LGHNA, CDR2 YNFKEQ. CDR3 amino acids: CASSDRDYGYTF. The CDR3 bases are TGTGCCAGCAGCGACAGGGACTATGGCTACACCTTC.

The V and J genes are TRBV7-3 and TRBJ2-1; D gene ambiguous. The CDR3 consists of 15 residues. CDR1 and CDR2 (germline): SGHTA, FQGTGA. V was pared by 5 bases and J by 0 bases, with 11 bases between. CDR3 DNA sequence: TGTGCCAGCAGCCCGACGCGGAGCTCCTACAATGAGCAGTTCTTC. Protein sequence: CASSPTRSSYNEQFF.

This clone has just one count. V usage is TRBV12-5 and J usage is TRBJ2-2, with 11 bases that match TRBD2. V was pared by 5 bases and J by 5 bases, with 1 base of the junction left unmatched. The CDR3 spans 14 residues. Looked up from germline, CDR1 is LGHNT and CDR2 is FRNRAP. This chain's CDR3 is CASGIAGGTGELFF. CDR3 nucleotides: TGTGCTAGTGGTATAGCGGGGGGGACCGGGGAGCTGTTTTTT.

This rearrangement joins TRBV15 to TRBJ1-5; 7 bases map to TRBD1. This CDR3 contains 15 residues. V lost 0 bases, J lost 4 bases, and 3 bases stayed unmatched. Germline-derived CDR1 and CDR2 are LNHNV and YYDKDF (reference sequence). CDR3 in DNA: TGTGCCACCAGCAGAGACAGGGGGTCAAATCAGCCCCAGCATTTT. It encodes CATSRDRGSNQPQHF.

The gene calls are TRBV4-2 and TRBJ2-3; D is perhaps TRBD2 (6 bases). V was trimmed by 0 bases and J by 0 bases, leaving 7 bases between them. The CDR3 has 15 residues. CDR1 LGHNA and CDR2 YNFKEQ come from the germline V gene. The CDR3 DNA reads TGTGCCAGCAGCCAAGACGGGACTAGCACAGATACGCAGTATTTT. Translated: CASSQDGTSTDTQYF.

This chain uses TRBV10-3 with TRBJ1-1; 11 positions agree with TRBD1. The length of the CDR3 is 13 residues. Germline loops: CDR1 ENHRY, CDR2 SYGVKD. V shed 10 bases and J 4 bases; nucleotides not matched to a gene: 5. The CDR3 reads CATGQGAVTEAFF. As DNA, the CDR3 is TGTGCCACCGGACAGGGGGCCGTCACTGAAGCTTTCTTT.

This chain uses TRBV28 with TRBJ2-5; TRBD1 matches at 10 bases. The ends lost 10 bases at V and 5 bases at J; junction bases unmatched: 16. From germline, CDR1 is MDHEN and CDR2 SYDVKM. This CDR3 region has 16 residues. CDR3 protein: CAIQSPTGGIGETQYF. CDR3 sequence (DNA): TGTGCCATTCAATCCCCGACAGGGGGCATCGGGGAGACCCAGTACTTC.